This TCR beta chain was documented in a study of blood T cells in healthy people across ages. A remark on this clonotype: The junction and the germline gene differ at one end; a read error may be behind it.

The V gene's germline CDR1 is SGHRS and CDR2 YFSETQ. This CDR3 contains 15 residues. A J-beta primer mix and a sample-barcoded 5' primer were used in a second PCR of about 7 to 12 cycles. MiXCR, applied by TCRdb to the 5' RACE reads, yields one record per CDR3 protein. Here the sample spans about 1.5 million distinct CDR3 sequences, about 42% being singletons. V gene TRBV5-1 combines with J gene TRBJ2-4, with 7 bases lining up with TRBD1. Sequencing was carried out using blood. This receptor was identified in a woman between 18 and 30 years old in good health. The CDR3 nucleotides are TGCACCAGCAGCTCAGGGGGAGCCGAAAAAAACATTCAGTACTTC. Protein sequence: CTSSSGGAEKNIQYF.